Sequencing of this TCR beta chain was carried out in a study of cytomegalovirus exposure and HLA in healthy donors. Points from the study as a whole: When analyzed later, a missense DCLRE1C variant was found to be linked to TCR beta V- and J-gene trimming. A later analysis found TCR association rates differed by HLA locus, highest for DRB1 and lowest for HLA-C. The investigators catalogued 150 or so TCR beta chains as cytomegalovirus-associated. A later analysis reported that several of the most significant clusters appeared to be linked to common viral pathogens, among them Epstein-Barr virus.

Germline trimming cut 4 bases from V and 4 bases from J; bases unmatched to any gene: 5. The CDR3 covers 16 residues. From germline, CDR1 is LNHDA and CDR2 SQIVND (reference sequence). Regarding this clone: Its target is unknown.

Amplification used 60 Vbeta primers and 13 Jbeta primers. Method: immunoSEQ multiplex PCR; TCRdb's copy keeps in-frame clones and lacks some. The sample consists of some 200,000 clones, roughly 83% of them appearing once. The sequenced sample was PBMCs. This chain uses TRBV19 with TRBJ2-1, with 12 bases identical to TRBD2. The origin of this receptor is a woman in her fifties or sixties in good health and CMV-seronegative. The CDR3 protein is CASSSLAGGRYNEQFF. The CDR3 DNA is TGTGCCAGTAGTAGTCTAGCGGGGGGGCGGTACAATGAGCAGTTCTTC.